Reported below is one T cell receptor beta chain. Its antigen remains unidentified. Making the TCR beta cDNA relied on 5'RACE template switching with UMIs. TCRdb reprocessed the 5' RACE reads; each CDR3 protein has one entry and no DNA is given. The ten top clones account for roughly 5.4%, within a sample of some 340,000 distinct CDR3 sequences. These data are taken from a study of T cells expressing NK-cell markers. Study-wide context: In sorted CD3+CD56+NKG2C+, CD3+CD56+NKG2C- and CD3+CD56-NKG2C+ T cells, TCR beta repertoires were obtained.

Study results and caveats: Expanded clones of NKG2C+ T cells had an unclear HCMV specificity.

Germline assignment: CDR1 SGHNT and CDR2 YYREEE (reference sequence). This CDR3 spans 15 amino acids. The chain joins TRBV5-4 to TRBJ2-3; TCRdb's D call, TRBD1, is unchecked because there is no DNA. The TCR was taken from a man aged 18-69 years in good health. The sample was blood T cells: a sorted CD56 or NKG2C T cell subset, CD4+ or CD8+ T cells, or bulk PBMC T cells (not recorded which). The CDR3 sequence is CASSLAPGRGDTQYF.